Below, 21 T cell receptor beta chains from the same sample are listed, as sequenced in a study of neurological immune-mediated disorders. TCRdb called the 5' RACE reads again in MiXCR, with one record for every CDR3 protein. The table shows under 70,000 distinct CDR3 sequences, with 5.2% occurring only once. Source material: PBMCs. The receptor set was obtained from a woman aged 25 to 39 with multiple sclerosis.

This clonotype showed up many times. This rearrangement joins TRBV20-1 to TRBJ2-7, with a weak D call TRBD2 (5 bases). V was clipped by 5 bases and J by 3 bases, with 20 bases between them. The length of the CDR3 is 15 residues. CDR1 is DFQATT and CDR2 is SNEGSKA in the germline V gene (reference sequence). CDR3 sequence: CSAQKRRLRDYEQYF. In DNA form, the CDR3 reads TGCAGTGCTCAGAAGAGACGGCTCCGGGACTACGAGCAGTACTTC.

This clonotype was seen ten or more times. The chain combines TRBV5-1 with TRBJ2-5; 7 bases match TRBD1. The CDR3 is 16 residues long. Unmatched junction bases numbered 9, after V lost 4 bases and J lost 0 bases. Per germline, CDR1 SGHRS and CDR2 YFSETQ. The CDR3 spells CASSPKRDSNQETQYF. CDR3 sequence (DNA): TGCGCCAGCAGCCCGAAACGGGACAGCAACCAAGAGACCCAGTACTTC.

This clonotype showed up just a few times. The junction departs from the called germline gene at one end, perhaps through a read error. V and J are TRBV20-1 and TRBJ1-5; D might be TRBD1 (5 bases). CDR3 size: 14 residues. Per the germline V gene, CDR1 is DFQATT and CDR2 is SNEGSKA (reference sequence). The CDR3 DNA is TGCAGTGCTAGAGATTCAGGGAACGGGAGTCCCCAGAATTTT. Translated: CSARDSGNGSPQNF.

The CDR3 spells CSAREELVSYNEQFF. The CDR3 bases are TGCAGTGCTAGAGAGGAGCTAGTGTCCTACAATGAGCAGTTCTTC. The chain couples TRBV20-1 to TRBJ2-1; D gene uncertain. Between the trimmed V and J ends, which lost 0 bases and 1 base, there was a span of 10 bases. CDR1 is DFQATT and CDR2 is SNEGSKA in the germline V gene (reference sequence). The length of the CDR3 is 15 residues.

A few counts support this clonotype. This chain uses TRBV12-3 or TRBV12-4 with TRBJ2-1; a possible D gene is TRBD2 (6 bases). Deletions cut 5 bases from V and 0 bases from J, with 17 bases between. The CDR3 is 17 amino acids. CDR3 in amino acids: CASSNYPGTPSYNEQFF. CDR3 in DNA: TGTGCCAGCAGTAATTATCCCGGGACTCCCTCCTACAATGAGCAGTTCTTC.

The rearrangement links TRBV24-1 to TRBJ2-7; D uncertain. V shed 2 bases and J shed 1 base, with 17 bases lying between them. This CDR3 region has 17 residues. The germline CDR1 and CDR2 sequences are KGHDR and SFDVKD. CDR3: CATSDSGRPGESYEQYF. The CDR3 DNA sequence: TGTGCCACCAGTGATTCGGGCCGTCCAGGAGAGTCCTACGAGCAGTACTTC.

The chain links TRBV18 to TRBJ2-3; D may be TRBD1 or TRBD2 (5 bases each). Germline CDR1 reads KGHSH; CDR2 reads LQKENI. The CDR3 is made up of 17 amino acids. With 0 bases removed from V and 3 bases from J, the gap between germline ends came to 16 bases. The chain's CDR3 is CASSPPEPWGMTDTQYF. The CDR3, as DNA: TGTGCCAGCTCACCACCCGAGCCCTGGGGGATGACAGATACGCAGTATTTT.

This clonotype was recorded at least ten times. This may be a read error, as it is one base from a much larger clone. The chain recombines TRBV7-3 with TRBJ2-1; possible D gene TRBD1, 5 bases. This CDR3 is built from 15 residues. CDR1 is SGHTA and CDR2 is FQGTGA in the germline V gene. Trimming took off 2 bases at V and 0 bases at J, with 8 bases between the two ends. The CDR3 region has the DNA TGTGCCAGCAGCTTAGCAGGGATCTCCTACAATGAGCAGTTCTTC. This sequence encodes CASSLAGISYNEQFF.

Only a few counts were recorded for this clonotype. This clone may be a read error of a much larger clone one base away. This sequence joins TRBV20-1 and TRBJ1-2, with D maybe TRBD1 (6 bases). The CDR3 extends over 13 amino acids. Germline CDR1 reads DFQATT; CDR2 reads SNEGSKA (reference sequence). CDR3 DNA sequence: TGCCTTTTCCTGACAGGAATTAACTATGGCTACACCTTC. Residues: CLFLTGINYGYTF.

This clonotype was seen ten or more times. The V and J genes are TRBV5-6 and TRBJ2-5, with D perhaps matching TRBD1 or TRBD2 (6 bases each). CDR1 and CDR2 from the germline V gene are SGHDT and YYEEEE. V was clipped by 4 bases and J by 5 bases, with 18 bases between them. This CDR3 comprises 15 residues. The CDR3 DNA reads as TGTGCCAGCAGCCCTATGGGGGGCGTGGAGGAGACCCAGTACTTC. This codes for CASSPMGGVEETQYF.

This clonotype was recorded at least ten times. The chain has TRBV20-1 and TRBJ2-4; D is uncertain. The length of the CDR3 is 13 residues. Per the germline V gene, CDR1 is DFQATT and CDR2 is SNEGSKA (reference sequence). V dropped 2 bases and J dropped 7 bases, with 12 bases sitting between them. The CDR3 DNA follows: TGCAGTGCTAGATCCGCCAGTGGGAACATTCAGTACTTC. Protein sequence: CSARSASGNIQYF.

V gene TRBV20-1 combines with J gene TRBJ1-2, with D possibly TRBD1 on 5 matching bases. Trimming pared 3 bases from V and 6 bases from J, leaving 14 bases between. This CDR3 comprises 13 residues. Germline lookup yields CDR1 DFQATT and CDR2 SNEGSKA (reference sequence). The CDR3 sequence: CSASSQAGDGYTF. In DNA, the CDR3 is TGCAGTGCTAGTTCGCAAGCGGGGGATGGCTACACCTTC.

CDR3 sequence reads: CASSFVTDSYEQYF. The CDR3 DNA follows: TGCGCCAGCAGCTTCGTCACGGACTCCTACGAGCAGTACTTC. The chain carries TRBV5-1 and TRBJ2-7; D gene uncertain. V gave up 2 bases and J gave up 0 bases, with 9 bases separating them. Germline values: CDR1 SGHRS, CDR2 YFSETQ. The CDR3 is 14 amino acids.

This clonotype was counted many times. The rearrangement joins TRBV3-1 to TRBJ2-2; D gene unclear. CDR1 and CDR2 from the germline V gene are LGHDT and YNNKEL (reference sequence). The CDR3 consists of 18 residues. The V end was cut by 3 bases, the J end by 6 bases, with 23 bases between. CDR3 bases: TGTGCCAGCAGCCACACTGGGTGGGGTTCGACATCTGCCGGGGAGCTGTTTTTT. This gives the protein CASSHTGWGSTSAGELFF.

In this sample, this clonotype turned up many times. This chain connects TRBV20-1 to TRBJ1-5; tentative D call: TRBD1 (5 bases). Trimming took off 3 bases at V and 0 bases at J, with 9 bases between the two ends. The CDR3 totals 14 residues. CDR1 DFQATT and CDR2 SNEGSKA come from the germline V gene (reference sequence). CDR3 in amino acids: CSARDTHSNQPQHF. The CDR3 DNA is TGCAGTGCTAGGGACACCCATAGCAATCAGCCCCAGCATTTT.

The chain carries TRBV20-1 and TRBJ2-2, with D hard to call. CDR3 length: 15 amino acids. Germline assignment: CDR1 DFQATT and CDR2 SNEGSKA (reference sequence). V shed 3 bases and J shed 0 bases, with 11 bases lying between them. This CDR3 reads CSARRADPNTGELFF. DNA for the CDR3: TGCAGTGCTAGGAGAGCAGATCCGAACACCGGGGAGCTGTTTTTT.

There are many counts of this clonotype. This rearrangement joins TRBV2 to TRBJ1-1; TRBD1 agrees at 10 bases. V was clipped by 4 bases and J by 4 bases; unmatched bases: 9. This CDR3 is 16 amino acids long. The germline gives CDR1 SNHLY, CDR2 FYNNEI. The CDR3 loop reads CASSADRGWFGTEAFF. The CDR3 DNA sequence: TGTGCCAGCAGTGCGGACAGGGGGTGGTTCGGCACTGAAGCTTTCTTT.

In its sample, this clonotype was seen many times. The chain joins TRBV5-1 to TRBJ2-7; 8 bases agree with TRBD1. The CDR3 loop spans 16 amino acids. V trimming: 0 bases; J trimming: 0 bases; junction bases outside the gene matches: 5. Looked up from germline, CDR1 is SGHRS and CDR2 is YFSETQ. The CDR3 here is CASSLARGTGSYEQYF. CDR3 coding DNA: TGCGCCAGCAGCTTGGCCCGTGGGACAGGCTCCTACGAGCAGTACTTC.

In nucleotides, the CDR3 is TGTGCCAGCAGTAGATGGGACAGGGACGGCTACACCTTC. Translation: CASSRWDRDGYTF. V usage is TRBV6-5 and J usage is TRBJ1-2, with TRBD1 matching 9 bases. The CDR3 spans 13 residues. The germline V gene encodes CDR1 MNHEY and CDR2 SVGAGI. Germline trimming cut 5 bases from V and 8 bases from J; bases unmatched to any gene: 6.

The CDR3 region has the DNA TGCGCCAGCAGCCCCCGGCCGAGGGAATCCTACAATGAGCAGTTCTTC. Amino acid sequence: CASSPRPRESYNEQFF. The genes are TRBV5-1 and TRBJ2-1; the D gene is possibly TRBD2 (5 bases). The CDR3 is 16 residues long. CDR1 is SGHRS and CDR2 is YFSETQ in the germline V gene. Trimming took 4 bases from V and 1 from J, leaving 15 bases between them.

The chain combines TRBV5-8 with TRBJ1-2; D remains unclear. Germline V CDR1 and CDR2: SGHTS, YDEGEE. The CDR3 loop spans 16 amino acids. V was shortened by 2 bases and J by 0 bases, with 14 bases between the two germline ends. DNA for the CDR3: TGTGCCAGCAGCTTAAGTCGGGCCGCGACTAACTATGGCTACACCTTC. Its protein is CASSLSRAATNYGYTF.